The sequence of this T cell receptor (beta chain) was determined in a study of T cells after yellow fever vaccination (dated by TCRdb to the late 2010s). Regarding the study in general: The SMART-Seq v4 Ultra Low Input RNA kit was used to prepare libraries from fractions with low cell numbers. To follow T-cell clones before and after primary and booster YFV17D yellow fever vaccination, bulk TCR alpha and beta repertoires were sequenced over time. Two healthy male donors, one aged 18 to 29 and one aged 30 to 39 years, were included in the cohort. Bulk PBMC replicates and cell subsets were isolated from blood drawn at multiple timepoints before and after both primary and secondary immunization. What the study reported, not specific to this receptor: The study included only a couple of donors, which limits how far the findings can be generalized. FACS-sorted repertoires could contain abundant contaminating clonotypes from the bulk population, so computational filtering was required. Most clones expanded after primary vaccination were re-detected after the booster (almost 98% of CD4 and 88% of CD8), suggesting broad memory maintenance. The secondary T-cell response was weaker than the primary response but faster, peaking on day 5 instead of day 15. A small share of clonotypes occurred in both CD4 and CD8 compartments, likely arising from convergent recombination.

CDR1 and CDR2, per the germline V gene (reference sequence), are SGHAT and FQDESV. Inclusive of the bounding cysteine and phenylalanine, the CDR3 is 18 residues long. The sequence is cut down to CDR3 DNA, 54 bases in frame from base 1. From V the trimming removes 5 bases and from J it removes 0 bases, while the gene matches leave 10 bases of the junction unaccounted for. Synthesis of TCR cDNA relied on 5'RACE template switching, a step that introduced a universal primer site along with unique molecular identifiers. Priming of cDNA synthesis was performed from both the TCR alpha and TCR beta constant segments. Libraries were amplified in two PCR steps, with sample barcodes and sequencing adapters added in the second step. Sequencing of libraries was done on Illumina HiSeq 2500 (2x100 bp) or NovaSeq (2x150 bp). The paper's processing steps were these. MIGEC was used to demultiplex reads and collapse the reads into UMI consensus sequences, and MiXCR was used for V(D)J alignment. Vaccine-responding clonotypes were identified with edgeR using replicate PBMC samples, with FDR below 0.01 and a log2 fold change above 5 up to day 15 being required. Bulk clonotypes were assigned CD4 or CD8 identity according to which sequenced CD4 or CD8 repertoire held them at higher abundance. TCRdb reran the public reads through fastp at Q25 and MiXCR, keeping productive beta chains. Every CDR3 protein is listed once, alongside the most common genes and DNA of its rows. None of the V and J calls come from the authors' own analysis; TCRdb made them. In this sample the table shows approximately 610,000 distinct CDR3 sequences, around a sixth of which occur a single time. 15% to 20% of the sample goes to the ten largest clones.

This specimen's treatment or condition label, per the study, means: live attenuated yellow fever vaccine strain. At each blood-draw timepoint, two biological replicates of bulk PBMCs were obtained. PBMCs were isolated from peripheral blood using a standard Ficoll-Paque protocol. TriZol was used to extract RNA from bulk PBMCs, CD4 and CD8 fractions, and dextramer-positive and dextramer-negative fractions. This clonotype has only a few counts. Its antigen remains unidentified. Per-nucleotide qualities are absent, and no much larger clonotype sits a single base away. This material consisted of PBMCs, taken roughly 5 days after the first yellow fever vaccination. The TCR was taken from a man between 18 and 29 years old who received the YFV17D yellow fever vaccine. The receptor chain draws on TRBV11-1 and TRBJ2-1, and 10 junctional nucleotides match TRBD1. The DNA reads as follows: TGTGCCAGCAGCCTGAGGGACAGGGGTAAAAGCTCCTACAATGAGCAGTTCTTC. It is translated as CASSLRDRGKSSYNEQFF.